The 30 T cell receptor beta chains presented below share a single source sample, sequenced in a study of regulatory T cells in long-lasting Graves disease. Investigators prepared the TCR beta libraries by applying iRepertoire HTBI primers and Arm-PCR of CDR3 regions. TCRdb analysed the multiplex PCR reads with MiXCR anew, one entry per CDR3 protein. The data hold about 370,000 distinct CDR3 sequences, with 15% to 19% observed a single time. As for time point: newly diagnosed GD, antithyroid drugs for less than 3 months. Preparation of the TCR library used RNA extracted from PBMCs. This material consisted of peripheral blood mononuclear cells (PBMCs), taken at new diagnosis, from a patient treated with antithyroid drugs. All receptors derive from a female donor with Graves disease.

The gene calls are TRBV25-1 and TRBJ2-7, with 8 bases that match TRBD1. Germline values: CDR1 MGHDK, CDR2 SYGVNS. CDR3 length: 17 residues. Unmatched junction bases numbered 12, after V lost 4 bases and J lost 1 base. Written as DNA, the CDR3 is TGTGCCAGCAGTGGGGTACCCACGGGACAGGCTTCCTACGAGCAGTACTTC. Residues: CASSGVPTGQASYEQYF.

As concerns this clonotype: Since a far larger clone is one base different, this is likely a read error. The genes are TRBV10-3 and TRBJ2-2, with unresolved D. Germline-derived CDR1 and CDR2 are ENHRY and SYGVKD. This CDR3 has 14 amino acids. Trimming left V 5 bases short and J 3 bases short, with 10 bases between. CDR3 loop: CAISYSVDTGELFF. CDR3 DNA: TGTGCCATCAGTTACTCTGTGGACACCGGGGAGCTGTTTTTT.

This clonotype was picked up many times. The chain couples TRBV7-2 to TRBJ2-3; 7 bases match TRBD1. The CDR3 is made up of 17 amino acids. Germline loops: CDR1 SGHTA, CDR2 FQGNSA. The trim removed 11 bases at V and 1 base at J, leaving 18 bases unmatched. CDR3 sequence: CAYRVFEVTGGTDTQYF. The CDR3 DNA is TGTGCCTACAGGGTATTCGAGGTCACAGGGGGCACAGATACGCAGTATTTT.

About this clonotype itself: A much larger clone differs from this one at a single base, so this may be a read error. Likely a read error: the CDR3 ends without its conserved phenylalanine or tryptophan. The rearrangement joins TRBV29-1 to TRBJ1-1; a weak D match, TRBD1 (5 bases). The V end was cut by 5 bases, the J end by 5 bases, with 12 bases between. The germline V gene has CDR1 SQVTM and CDR2 ANQGSEA. The CDR3 sequence is 12 residues long. The CDR3 nucleotides read TGCAGCGTTCAACGGCGGGGGACTGAAGCTTTCTCT. Its translation: CSVQRRGTEAFS.

In this sample, this clonotype turned up a few times. The chain recombines TRBV2 with TRBJ1-1; D might be TRBD1 (5 bases). In germline, CDR1 is SNHLY, CDR2 FYNNEI. The CDR3 contains 14 residues. Trimming removed 6 bases at V and 4 bases at J, with 15 bases between. The CDR3 DNA reads TGTGCCAGCAGAGCCGCAAGCACAGGCACTGAAGCTTTCTTT. It encodes CASRAASTGTEAFF.

At least ten counts were recorded for this clonotype. The gene calls are TRBV20-1 and TRBJ1-6; D call uncertain. Germline CDR1 is DFQATT and CDR2 is SNEGSKA (reference sequence). V was pared by 3 bases and J by 7 bases, with 10 bases between. This CDR3 has 13 amino acids. For the CDR3, the DNA is TGCAGTGCTAGTCCCCCGAAAAATTCACCCCTCCACTTT. It is translated as CSASPPKNSPLHF.

This chain connects TRBV7-9 to TRBJ2-1, with TRBD1 matching 7 bases. CDR1 SEHNR and CDR2 FQNEAQ come from the germline V gene (reference sequence). The CDR3 consists of 17 residues. The V gene end was trimmed by 5 bases and the J gene end by 4 bases; junction bases not matched to a gene: 14. The chain's CDR3 is CASSPLGLRGPYNEQFF. CDR3 DNA sequence: TGTGCCAGCAGCCCCCTGGGGCTTAGGGGGCCTTACAATGAGCAGTTCTTC.

The chain links TRBV13 to TRBJ1-1; D is perhaps TRBD1 (6 bases). CDR1 and CDR2 (germline): PRHDT, FYEKMQ (reference sequence). Trimming cost V 4 bases and J 1 base, with 13 bases left between them. The CDR3 covers 15 residues. CDR3 coding DNA: TGTGCCAGCAGCTCAGAGGGGGACCCGAACACTGAAGCTTTCTTT. It codes for CASSSEGDPNTEAFF.

This clonotype was recorded at least ten times. The J gene is TRBJ2-3, the V gene TRBV29-1; no clear D gene. The germline gives CDR1 SQVTM, CDR2 ANQGSEA. This CDR3 is 13 amino acids long. Trimming took off 8 bases at V and 2 bases at J, with 14 bases between the two ends. CDR3 DNA: TGCAGCCCGTATACCGCCGACACAGATACGCAGTATTTT. It encodes CSPYTADTDTQYF.

The table lists this clonotype with a few counts. V gene TRBV19 combines with J gene TRBJ2-2; tentative D call: TRBD2 (6 bases). The CDR3 runs 15 residues. Germline assignment: CDR1 LNHDA and CDR2 SQIVND (reference sequence). Trimming removed 5 bases from V and 2 bases from J, with 12 bases in between. CDR3 in amino acids: CASSRGLTNTGELFF. CDR3 DNA: TGTGCCAGTAGTCGAGGACTAACAAACACCGGGGAGCTGTTTTTT.

This clonotype was picked up many times. The CDR3 DNA is TGTGCCAGCAGTGAATTGACAGGGTCCTATTCACCCCTCCACTTT. This gives the protein CASSELTGSYSPLHF. V usage is TRBV27 and J usage is TRBJ1-6, with TRBD1 matching over 7 bases. Germline trimming cut 5 bases from V and 8 bases from J; bases unmatched to any gene: 9. The CDR3 covers 15 residues. CDR1 and CDR2 (germline): MNHEY, SMNVEV (reference sequence).

This clonotype has a count of ten or more. The V call is TRBV3-1, the J call TRBJ2-3; D possibly corresponds to TRBD2 (6 bases). The CDR3 is 14 residues long. V was cut by 4 bases and J by 5 bases, with 13 bases left in between. Looked up from germline, CDR1 is LGHDT and CDR2 is YNNKEL (reference sequence). The CDR3 bases are TGTGCCAGCAGCCCGGGAGCCCTAAGAGATACGCAGTATTTT. This encodes CASSPGALRDTQYF.

This clonotype turned up a few times. The genes are TRBV19 and TRBJ2-2, with D maybe TRBD1 (6 bases). The CDR3 spans 11 residues. The germline V gene encodes CDR1 LNHDA and CDR2 SQIVND (reference sequence). V was trimmed by 7 bases and J by 6 bases, leaving 6 bases between them. The CDR3 sequence is CASKGAGELFF. CDR3 coding DNA: TGTGCCAGTAAGGGGGCCGGGGAGCTGTTTTTT.

In this sample, this clonotype turned up once. The chain combines TRBV19 with TRBJ1-1; 9 bases align to TRBD1. V was pared by 6 bases and J by 1 base, with 9 bases of the junction left unmatched. CDR1 is LNHDA and CDR2 is SQIVND in the germline V gene (reference sequence). The CDR3 has 16 amino acids. CDR3 DNA: TGTGCCAGTAGCCGGGACAGGGAATCAAGGAACACTGAAGCTTTCTTT. This translates into CASSRDRESRNTEAFF. Full variable domain (outside the CDR3, taken from reference TRBV19 and TRBJ1-1): DGGITQSPKYLFRKEGQNVTLSCEQNLNHDAMYWYRQDPGQGLRLIYYSQIVNDFQKGDIAEGYSVSREKKESFPLTVTSAQKNPTAFYLCASSRDRESRNTEAFFGQGTRLTVV.

This clonotype has just a few counts. The chain carries TRBV27 and TRBJ2-7, with D tentatively TRBD2 (5 bases). Trimming stripped 7 bases from V and 4 bases from J, with 11 bases between. The CDR3 sequence is 12 residues long. CDR1 and CDR2 from the germline V gene are MNHEY and SMNVEV (reference sequence). The CDR3 DNA is TGTGCCAGCACCGACACTAGATACGAGCAGTACTTC. This translates into CASTDTRYEQYF.

This clonotype was counted at least ten times. The chain is built from TRBV11-2 and TRBJ2-1; D gene ambiguous. TRBJ2-5 explains the end of the DNA better; the J call may be wrong. The CDR3 spans 14 residues. The germline gives CDR1 SGHAT, CDR2 FQNNGV. CDR3 sequence: CASSLVGPKGTQYF. CDR3 nucleotides: TGTGCCAGCAGCTTAGTGGGCCCTAAAGGGACCCAGTACTTC.

The chain combines TRBV11-1 with TRBJ2-3; 10 bases line up with TRBD2. Germline V lookup: CDR1 SGHAT, CDR2 FQDESV (reference sequence). The CDR3 contains 15 residues. J was trimmed by 5 bases and V by 3 bases; bases with no gene match: 5. This CDR3 reads CASSFMLAGVDTQYF. Written as DNA, the CDR3 is TGTGCCAGCAGCTTTATGCTAGCGGGAGTAGATACGCAGTATTTT.

This clonotype was seen many times. V is TRBV6-2 or TRBV6-3 and J is TRBJ2-3, with D possibly being TRBD1 (6 bases). Trimming stripped 5 bases from V and 6 bases from J, with 24 bases between. The CDR3 length is 17 residues. CDR1 is MNHEY and CDR2 is SVGEGT in the germline V gene. The CDR3 loop reads CASSRNRVFGGSDTQYF. The DNA of the CDR3 is TGTGCCAGCAGTAGAAACAGGGTCTTTGGGGGCAGCGATACGCAGTATTTT.

Comments on this clonotype: This may stem from a read error, because a much larger clone lies one nucleotide away. This chain joins TRBV20-1 and TRBJ2-1; TRBD2 agrees at 7 bases. The end of the DNA is better explained by TRBJ2-5, so the J call may be wrong. The length of the CDR3 is 13 residues. The germline V gene encodes CDR1 DFQATT and CDR2 SNEGSKA (reference sequence). As DNA, the CDR3 is TGCAGTGCTCCCGGGACTATAGGGGAGGCCCAGTACTTC. This codes for CSAPGTIGEAQYF.

This chain joins TRBV30 and TRBJ1-5; 7 nucleotides line up with TRBD1. This CDR3 is 15 amino acids long. Trimming cost V 1 base and J 3 bases; bases outside gene matches: 6. CDR1 is GTSNPN and CDR2 is SVGIG in the germline V gene (reference sequence). The CDR3 DNA follows: TGTGCCTGGAGTGCGACGGGACAGCCCAATCAGCCCCAGCATTTT. Encoded protein: CAWSATGQPNQPQHF. Looking up the rest from reference TRBV30 and TRBJ1-5 gives the full variable domain: SQTIHQWPATLVQPVGSPLSLECTVEGTSNPNLYWYRQAAGRGLQLLFYSVGIGQISSEVPQNLSASRPQDRQFILSSKKLLLSDSGFYLCAWSATGQPNQPQHFGDGTRLSIL.

This clonotype has a handful of counts. V is TRBV18 and J is TRBJ2-3; 7 bases line up with TRBD2. Looked up from germline, CDR1 is KGHSH and CDR2 is LQKENI. The trim removed 1 base at V and 1 base at J, leaving 2 bases unmatched. This CDR3 region has 15 residues. CDR3 in amino acids: CASSPLSGGTDTQYF. The CDR3 DNA sequence: TGTGCCAGCTCACCACTGAGCGGGGGCACAGATACGCAGTATTTT. Full variable domain (rest looked up from reference TRBV18 and TRBJ2-3): NAGVMQNPRHLVRRRGQEARLRCSPMKGHSHVYWYRQLPEEGLKFMVYLQKENIIDESGMPKERFSAEFPKEGPSILRIQQVVRGDSAAYFCASSPLSGGTDTQYFGPGTRLTVL.

The chain employs TRBV27 and TRBJ2-2; no reliable D call. CDR3 length: 14 amino acids. Germline V gene lookup returns CDR1 MNHEY and CDR2 SMNVEV (reference sequence). Trimming removed 8 bases from V and 1 base from J, with 11 bases in between. The CDR3 here is CASQPNRNTGELFF. The CDR3 nucleotides are TGTGCCAGCCAACCCAATAGGAACACCGGGGAGCTGTTTTTT.

About this clonotype: A much larger clone lies a single base off, so this may be a read error. The genes are TRBV29-1 and TRBJ2-3; TRBD1 is a possible D gene (6 bases). The CDR3 extends over 15 amino acids. Germline CDR1 is SQVTM and CDR2 is ANQGSEA. Trimming shortened V by 6 bases and J by 2 bases, and 18 bases separated the two germline ends. Written as DNA, the CDR3 is TGCAGCGTCCGCGGACAGAAGATCTCCACAGATACGCAGTATTTT. Translation: CSVRGQKISTDTQYF.

As concerns this clonotype: It may be a read error: a sequence one base away is much more abundant. This chain joins TRBV20-1 and TRBJ2-1; 10 bases are shared with TRBD2. Losses at the gene ends were 6 bases for V and 6 bases for J; bases not matched to a gene: 11. The CDR3 contains 15 residues. Germline assignment: CDR1 DFQATT and CDR2 SNEGSKA (reference sequence). The CDR3 loop reads CSASPSGSELNEQFF. CDR3 in DNA: TGCAGTGCCAGCCCTAGCGGGAGTGAACTCAATGAGCAGTTCTTC.

This chain uses TRBV12-3 or TRBV12-4 with TRBJ2-6; D remains ambiguous. Trimming removed 5 bases from V and 5 bases from J, with 7 bases in between. The CDR3 sequence is 13 residues long. The DNA for the CDR3 is TGTGCCAGCAGTCTAAACTGGGCCAACGTCCTGACTTTC. Amino acid sequence: CASSLNWANVLTF.

The sample holds many counts of this clonotype. The chain links TRBV27 to TRBJ2-3; D unresolved. This CDR3 is built from 14 residues. Trimming pared 2 bases from V and 3 bases from J, leaving 9 bases between. Germline V gene data show CDR1 as MNHEY and CDR2 as SMNVEV (reference sequence). The CDR3 loop is CASSLRFRTDTQYF. The CDR3 DNA sequence: TGTGCCAGCAGTTTACGTTTTAGGACAGATACGCAGTATTTT.

This clonotype has a count of ten or more. V is TRBV12-3 or TRBV12-4 and J is TRBJ1-2; 7 nucleotides line up with TRBD1. With 5 bases clipped from V and 4 bases from J, the junction kept 13 bases outside the gene matches. This CDR3 comprises 16 residues. CDR3 protein: CASSQNRQGTIYGYTF. In DNA form, the CDR3 reads TGTGCCAGCAGTCAAAACCGACAGGGTACAATCTATGGCTACACCTTC.

A few counts support this clonotype. The chain combines TRBV19 with TRBJ1-3; a possible D gene is TRBD1 (5 bases). The CDR3 is made up of 17 amino acids. Germline loops: CDR1 LNHDA, CDR2 SQIVND (reference sequence). V was cut by 0 bases and J by 0 bases, with 12 bases left in between. This CDR3 is CASSIDGTDRSGNTIYF. The CDR3 bases are TGTGCCAGTAGTATAGATGGGACGGACCGCTCTGGAAACACCATATATTTT.

This clonotype was counted ten times or more. The genes are TRBV25-1 and TRBJ1-1, with a possible D match to TRBD1 (5 bases). Germline lookup yields CDR1 MGHDK and CDR2 SYGVNS. This CDR3 has 14 residues. Deletions cut 6 bases from V and 1 base from J, with 12 bases between. The CDR3 DNA follows: TGTGCCAGCAGGAGATCAGGGCGGAACACTGAAGCTTTCTTT. Translation: CASRRSGRNTEAFF.

This clonotype was found many times. This chain joins TRBV5-1 and TRBJ2-1, with 8 bases aligning to TRBD2. This CDR3 is built from 15 residues. Germline CDR1 reads SGHRS; CDR2 reads YFSETQ. J was trimmed by 3 bases and V by 0 bases; bases with no gene match: 2. In nucleotides, the CDR3 is TGCGCCAGCAGCTTGGCGGGGGGGTACTACAATGAGCAGTTCTTC. Protein: CASSLAGGYYNEQFF.